The 23 T cell receptor beta chains below come from one sample, sequenced in a study of prognosis after radiotherapy for stage I lung cancer. Amplicons of TCR beta CDR3 were generated from genomic DNA by two-round multiplex PCR. The authors ran first-round PCR with primers specific to each TRBV and TRBJ gene. A single record per CDR3 protein comes from TCRdb applying MiXCR to the multiplex PCR reads. The sample has about 36,000 distinct CDR3 sequences, around 34% seen once. The specimen was PBMCs, collected before or after stereotactic body radiation therapy (not recorded which). These receptors came from a donor aged 50 or older with non-small cell lung cancer.

This clonotype occurred many times. The chain combines TRBV5-1 with TRBJ2-1; 8 bases agree with TRBD2. This CDR3 contains 16 residues. Germline lookup yields CDR1 SGHRS and CDR2 YFSETQ. V was pared by 0 bases and J by 5 bases, with 7 bases of the junction left unmatched. The DNA for the CDR3 is TGCGCCAGCAGCTTGGCAACTAGCGGAACAAACAATGAGCAGTTCTTC. Encoded protein: CASSLATSGTNNEQFF.

This clonotype was seen at least ten times. The J gene is TRBJ1-1, the V gene TRBV6-2 or TRBV6-3, with a weak D call TRBD1 (5 bases). V shed 7 bases and J shed 3 bases, with 18 bases lying between them. This CDR3 is built from 15 residues. Germline lookup yields CDR1 MNHEY and CDR2 SVGEGT. The CDR3 region has the DNA TGTGCCAGCATGGCTTTGGTTAGGGGAGACACTGAAGCTTTCTTT. Protein sequence: CASMALVRGDTEAFF.

This sequence joins TRBV6-1 and TRBJ1-5; unclear D gene. The CDR3 spans 12 residues. The V end lost 3 bases, the J end lost 4 bases, and 4 bases lay between the germline ends. In germline, CDR1 is MNHNS, CDR2 SASEGT. The CDR3 sequence is CASSDSNQPQHF. The CDR3 DNA sequence: TGTGCCAGCAGTGACTCTAATCAGCCCCAGCATTTT.

This clonotype was observed a few times. This could be a read error, since a much larger clone is one nucleotide away. This chain joins TRBV3-1 and TRBJ2-7; D remains ambiguous. Germline V gene lookup returns CDR1 LGHDT and CDR2 YNNKEL (reference sequence). V lost 6 bases and J 2 bases, leaving 11 bases between the germline ends. The CDR3 runs 13 residues. This chain's CDR3 is CASSVEGTYEQYF. CDR3 sequence (DNA): TGTGCCAGCAGTGTGGAAGGTACCTACGAGCAGTACTTC.

As to this clonotype: A much larger clone differs by one base, so this may be a read error. The V call is TRBV7-2, the J call TRBJ2-1; maybe TRBD2 (5 bases). This CDR3 has 13 residues. The V end was cut by 0 bases, the J end by 9 bases, with 9 bases between. The germline CDR1 and CDR2 sequences are SGHTA and FQGNSA. As DNA, the CDR3 is TGTGCCAGCAGCTTAGCTAGCGTGAGTGAGCAGTTCTTC. The encoded protein is CASSLASVSEQFF.

This chain joins TRBV7-3 and TRBJ2-7; a weak D match, TRBD1 (5 bases). Germline V lookup: CDR1 SGHTA, CDR2 FQGTGA. V lost 2 bases and J 4 bases, leaving 15 bases between the germline ends. This CDR3 is built from 15 residues. The CDR3 nucleotides are TGTGCCAGCAGCTTATTTCAGGGCCCCCCATACGAGCAGTACTTC. Translating gives CASSLFQGPPYEQYF.

This clonotype turned up a few times. Being one base from a much bigger clone, this may be a read error. This CDR3 fails to terminate in the conserved phenylalanine or tryptophan, so it likely reflects a read error. The chain recombines TRBV12-3 or TRBV12-4 with TRBJ2-1, with 9 bases identical to TRBD2. V was pared by 3 bases and J by 4 bases, with 4 bases of the junction left unmatched. The CDR3 covers 15 residues. The CDR3 nucleotides read TGTGCCAGCAGTTTCGCGACTAGCGGTTACAATGAGCAGTTCCTC. Protein product: CASSFATSGYNEQFL.

The chain employs TRBV4-1 and TRBJ1-1, with D unresolved. This CDR3 contains 16 residues. The V gene's germline CDR1 is MGHRA and CDR2 YSYEKL. The V gene lost 0 bases and the J gene lost 5 bases, with 16 bases spanning the gap. The CDR3 sequence: CASSQEVSERRTEAFF. The CDR3 DNA reads as TGCGCCAGCAGCCAAGAAGTGTCTGAACGGAGGACTGAAGCTTTCTTT.

Many counts were recorded for this clonotype. The chain uses TRBV2 and TRBJ2-7; the D gene could be TRBD1 or TRBD2 (6 bases each). Looked up from germline, CDR1 is SNHLY and CDR2 is FYNNEI. The CDR3 sequence is 13 residues long. V was pared by 4 bases and J by 7 bases, with 14 bases between. The CDR3 protein is CASSGGTSWEQYF. DNA for the CDR3: TGTGCCAGCAGTGGCGGGACATCGTGGGAGCAGTACTTC. The full variable domain, completed using reference TRBV2 and TRBJ2-7, is EPEVTQTPSHQVTQMGQEVILRCVPISNHLYFYWYRQILGQKVEFLVSFYNNEISEKSEIFDDQFSVERPDGSNFTLKIRSTKLEDSAMYFCASSGGTSWEQYFGPGTRLTVT.

The sample holds many counts of this clonotype. The CDR3 region is CASSLEVYNEQFF. The DNA for the CDR3 is TGCGCCAGCAGCTTGGAGGTTTACAATGAGCAGTTCTTC. The chain is built from TRBV5-1 and TRBJ2-1; D call uncertain. The V end was cut by 0 bases, the J end by 4 bases, with 5 bases between. Germline CDR1 is SGHRS and CDR2 is YFSETQ. This CDR3 has 13 residues. Supplemented by reference TRBV5-1 and TRBJ2-1, the full variable domain reads KAGVTQTPRYLIKTRGQQVTLSCSPISGHRSVSWYQQTPGQGLQFLFEYFSETQRNKGNFPGRFSGRQFSNSRSEMNVSTLELGDSALYLCASSLEVYNEQFFGPGTRLTVL.

This clonotype was detected many times. V is TRBV7-2 and J is TRBJ2-1; 9 nucleotides agree with TRBD2. The CDR3 loop spans 13 amino acids. Losses at the gene ends were 0 bases for V and 9 bases for J; bases not matched to a gene: 0. Germline CDR1 reads SGHTA; CDR2 reads FQGNSA. The CDR3 coding sequence is TGTGCCAGCAGCTTAGCTAGCGGGAGTGAGCAGTTCTTC. Encoded protein: CASSLASGSEQFF.

About this clonotype: Given a much more abundant clone one base away, this may be a read error. The gene calls are TRBV20-1 and TRBJ2-7; D ambiguous. The CDR3 loop spans 12 amino acids. CDR1 is DFQATT and CDR2 is SNEGSKA in the germline V gene (reference sequence). Trimming stripped 8 bases from V and 2 bases from J, with 13 bases between. The CDR3 is CSSASSAYEQYF. CDR3 coding DNA: TGCAGTTCCGCGTCCAGTGCCTACGAGCAGTACTTC.

This clonotype was seen many times. J is TRBJ2-4 and V is TRBV6-1; 11 bases line up with TRBD2. V trimming: 7 bases; J trimming: 0 bases; junction bases outside the gene matches: 11. CDR1 and CDR2 from the germline V gene are MNHNS and SASEGT. This CDR3 spans 18 amino acids. CDR3 nucleotides: TGTGCCAGCAAAGTAGGGACTAGCGGTTTACAAGCCAAAAACATTCAGTACTTC. Its translation is CASKVGTSGLQAKNIQYF.

This clonotype occurred many times. The chain links TRBV10-2 to TRBJ2-6, with D perhaps matching TRBD2 (5 bases). Deletions cut 10 bases from V and 2 bases from J, with 9 bases between. This CDR3 is built from 13 residues. Germline CDR1 and CDR2: WSHSY and SAAADI. The CDR3 DNA is TGCGCCACCATCGGGGCTGGGGCCAACGTCCTGACTTTC. This gives the protein CATIGAGANVLTF.

With respect to this clonotype: A much larger clone differs from this one at a single base, so this may be a read error. The CDR3 sequence is CSVEPEDYGYTF. In DNA form, the CDR3 reads TGCAGCGTTGAACCAGAAGACTATGGCTACACCTTC. V gene TRBV29-1 combines with J gene TRBJ1-2; D is unresolved. CDR1 is SQVTM and CDR2 is ANQGSEA in the germline V gene. This CDR3 is 12 amino acids long. V was cut by 2 bases and J by 3 bases, with 7 bases left in between.

The chain employs TRBV5-1 and TRBJ2-3; 8 bases align to TRBD2. This CDR3 spans 16 amino acids. Germline CDR1 reads SGHRS; CDR2 reads YFSETQ. With 0 bases clipped from V and 4 bases from J, the junction kept 7 bases outside the gene matches. The CDR3 region has the DNA TGCGCCAGCAGCTTGGCGGCTAGCGGGTTCTCAGATACGCAGTATTTT. This translates into CASSLAASGFSDTQYF.

The chain couples TRBV19 to TRBJ1-5, with D possibly matching TRBD1 (5 bases). The germline gives CDR1 LNHDA, CDR2 SQIVND (reference sequence). This CDR3 contains 15 residues. Trimming removed 7 bases from V and 6 bases from J, with 19 bases in between. DNA for the CDR3: TGTGCCAGTATCCTTGGGGCCGGTCTCGTTCAGCCCCAGCATTTT. It yields the protein CASILGAGLVQPQHF.

With regard to this clonotype: Germline and junction disagree at one end, which may indicate a read error. The chain recombines TRBV20-1 with TRBJ1-1, with 11 bases identical to TRBD1. CDR3 length: 15 amino acids. The germline V gene encodes CDR1 DFQATT and CDR2 SNEGSKA (reference sequence). The chain's CDR3 is CSAGEPGQGAFEAFF. The CDR3 DNA sequence: TGCAGTGCTGGAGAGCCTGGACAGGGGGCCTTTGAAGCTTTCTTT.

In the case of this clonotype: This may come from a read error, since a much larger clone is one base off. The chain carries TRBV11-2 and TRBJ2-1; either TRBD1 or TRBD2 may fit D (5 bases each). Germline CDR1 reads SGHAT; CDR2 reads FQNNGV. CDR3 size: 16 residues. Here the CDR3 reads CAISPHPRGNFCEQFF. The CDR3 region has the DNA TGTGCCATCAGCCCACACCCGAGGGGCAATTTTTGTGAGCAGTTCTTC.

The J gene is TRBJ1-6, the V gene TRBV6-2 or TRBV6-3, with a weak D call TRBD1 (5 bases). This CDR3 is 15 amino acids long. Germline CDR1 and CDR2: MNHEY and SVGEGT. Trimming pared 7 bases from V and 7 bases from J, leaving 17 bases between. The CDR3 loop is CASIESGGRNSPLHF. Written as DNA, the CDR3 is TGTGCCAGCATTGAATCTGGGGGTCGGAATTCACCCCTCCACTTT.

This clonotype was recorded at least ten times. This chain links TRBV28 with TRBJ2-3; D not resolved. Trimming took off 4 bases at V and 1 base at J, with 6 bases between the two ends. The CDR3 extends over 13 amino acids. Germline loops: CDR1 MDHEN, CDR2 SYDVKM. The CDR3 nucleotides are TGTGCCAGCAGTTGGAGCGGCACAGATACGCAGTATTTT. Its protein is CASSWSGTDTQYF.

This clonotype was recorded at least ten times. The chain combines TRBV7-8 with TRBJ2-2, with TRBD1 matching over 8 bases. CDR3 length: 17 residues. Germline CDR1 and CDR2: SGHVS and FQNEAQ. With 7 bases clipped from V and 1 base from J, the junction kept 11 bases outside the gene matches. The CDR3 DNA sequence: TGTGCCAGCATCCCTACAGGGGGGAGCAAGAACACCGGGGAGCTGTTTTTT. It translates to CASIPTGGSKNTGELFF.

This clonotype was counted many times. The chain links TRBV30 to TRBJ1-2; tentative D call: TRBD1 (5 bases). The CDR3 is 13 residues long. Trimming stripped 5 bases from V and 8 bases from J, with 18 bases between. In germline, CDR1 is GTSNPN, CDR2 SVGIG (reference sequence). CDR3 loop: CAWGLAREGGYTF. The CDR3, as DNA: TGTGCCTGGGGTTTGGCCAGGGAGGGGGGCTACACCTTC.